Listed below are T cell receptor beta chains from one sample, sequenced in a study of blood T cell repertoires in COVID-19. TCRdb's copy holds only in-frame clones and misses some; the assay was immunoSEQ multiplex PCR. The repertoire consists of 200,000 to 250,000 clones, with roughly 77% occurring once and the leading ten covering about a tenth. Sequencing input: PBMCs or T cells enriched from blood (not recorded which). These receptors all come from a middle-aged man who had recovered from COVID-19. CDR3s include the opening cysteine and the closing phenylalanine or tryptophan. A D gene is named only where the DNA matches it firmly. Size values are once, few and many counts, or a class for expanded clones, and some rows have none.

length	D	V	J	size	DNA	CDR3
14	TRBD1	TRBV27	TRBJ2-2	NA	TGTGCCAGCAGTCACGGGACAGGCACCGGGGAGCTGTTTTTT	CASSHGTGTGELFF
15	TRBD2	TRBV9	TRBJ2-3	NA	TGTGCCAGCAGCGGGGCTAGCGGATCCACAGATACGCAGTATTTT	CASSGASGSTDTQYF
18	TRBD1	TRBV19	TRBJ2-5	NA	TGTGCCAGTAGTATTTCTGAGACAGGGGGCAAGAGACAAGAGACCCAGTACTTC	CASSISETGGKRQETQYF
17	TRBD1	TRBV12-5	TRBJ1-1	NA	TGTGCTAGTGGTTTGGTGGGGACAGATTCATCCAACACTGAAGCTTTCTTT	CASGLVGTDSSNTEAFF
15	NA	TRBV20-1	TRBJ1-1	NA	TGCAGTGCTAGTCTGGCGTCCACAGCGGACACTGAAGCTTTCTTT	CSASLASTADTEAFF
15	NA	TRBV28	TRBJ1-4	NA	TGTGCCAGCAGTCCCCCAGGGGCAACTAATGAAAAACTGTTTTTT	CASSPPGATNEKLFF
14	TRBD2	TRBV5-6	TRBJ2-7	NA	TGTGCCAGCAGCTTGGGGACACTTCTCCGGGGGGAGTACTTC	CASSLGTLLRGEYF
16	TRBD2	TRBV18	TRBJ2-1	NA	TGTGCCAGCTCACCTGGACTAGCCGGCTCCTACAATGAGCAGTTCTTC	CASSPGLAGSYNEQFF
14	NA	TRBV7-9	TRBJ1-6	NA	TGTGCCAGCAGCTTATCAGGGGATAGTTCACCCCTCCACTTT	CASSLSGDSSPLHF
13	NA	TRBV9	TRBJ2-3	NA	TGTGCCAGCAGCCCCTACTCCACAGATACGCAGTATTTT	CASSPYSTDTQYF
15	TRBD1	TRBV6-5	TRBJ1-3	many	TGTGCCAGCAGGGGGACAGGGTTCATTGGAAACACCATATATTTT	CASRGTGFIGNTIYF
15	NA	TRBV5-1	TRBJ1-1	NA	TGCGCCAGCAGCTTGGCACAGGTCCTGAACACTGAAGCTTTCTTT	CASSLAQVLNTEAFF
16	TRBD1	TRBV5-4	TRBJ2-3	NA	TGTGCCAGCAGCTTCCCCGGGACAGGGGCCACAGATACGCAGTATTTT	CASSFPGTGATDTQYF
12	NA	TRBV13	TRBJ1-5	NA	TGTGCCAGCAGCTTAGGAGCTCAGCCCCAGCATTTT	CASSLGAQPQHF
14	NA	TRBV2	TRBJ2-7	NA	TGTGCCAGCAGGCGTCCGGGACAAATTTACGAGCAGTACTTC	CASRRPGQIYEQYF
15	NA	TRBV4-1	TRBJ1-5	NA	TGCGCCAGCAGCCTTTCTCCCGACATAGGTCAGCCCCAGCATTTT	CASSLSPDIGQPQHF
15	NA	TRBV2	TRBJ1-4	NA	TGTGCCAGCAGAACCTGGGGGTTGGGGGGAGAAAAACTGTTTTTT	CASRTWGLGGEKLFF
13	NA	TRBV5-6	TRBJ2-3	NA	TGTGCCAGCAGCCTCACCATGGTGGCTACGCAGTATTTT	CASSLTMVATQYF
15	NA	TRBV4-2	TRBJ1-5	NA	TGTGCCAGCAGCCAAGACCAGGGCCGGGTTCAGCCCCAGCATTTT	CASSQDQGRVQPQHF
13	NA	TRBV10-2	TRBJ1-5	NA	TGCGCCAGCGCTCGAGGTAGCAATCAGCCCCAGCATTTT	CASARGSNQPQHF
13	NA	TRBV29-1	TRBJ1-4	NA	TGCAGCGTCGCGACAGGATTTAATGAAAAACTGTTTTTT	CSVATGFNEKLFF
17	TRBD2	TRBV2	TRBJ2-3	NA	TGTGCCAGCAGTGAAGGCCGACTAGCAGGCAACACAGATACGCAGTATTTT	CASSEGRLAGNTDTQYF
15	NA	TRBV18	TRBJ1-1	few	TGTGCCAGCTCACCAGGGGGAGGGAGGGGCACTGAAGCTTTCTTT	CASSPGGGRGTEAFF
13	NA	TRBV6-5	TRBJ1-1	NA	TGTGCCAGCACCCTCGGGCAGGGGACTGAAGCTTTCTTT	CASTLGQGTEAFF
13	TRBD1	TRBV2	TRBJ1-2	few	TGTGCCAGCACGGGGACAGCCTCGAGTGGCTACACCTTC	CASTGTASSGYTF
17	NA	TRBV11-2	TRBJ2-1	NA	TGTGCCAGCAGCCCGTTGAGACGGAGGCCCCCCTACAATGAGCAGTTCTTC	CASSPLRRRPPYNEQFF
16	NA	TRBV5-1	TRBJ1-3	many	TGCGCCAGCAGCCCTGGGGGGGAGACCTCTGGAAACACCATATATTTT	CASSPGGETSGNTIYF
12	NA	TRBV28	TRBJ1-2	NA	TGTGCCAGCAGTTTAATCCAGAGGGGCTACACCTTC	CASSLIQRGYTF
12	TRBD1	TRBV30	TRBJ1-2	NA	TGTGCCAGCAACAGGGGATACTATGGCTACACCTTC	CASNRGYYGYTF
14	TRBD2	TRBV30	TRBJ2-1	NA	TGTGCCTGGAGTAGGCTAGCGGGGTGGAATGAGCAGTTCTTC	CAWSRLAGWNEQFF
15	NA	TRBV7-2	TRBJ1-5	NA	TGTGCCAGCAGCCCGAACGGGGAGGGAAATCAGCCCCAGCATTTT	CASSPNGEGNQPQHF